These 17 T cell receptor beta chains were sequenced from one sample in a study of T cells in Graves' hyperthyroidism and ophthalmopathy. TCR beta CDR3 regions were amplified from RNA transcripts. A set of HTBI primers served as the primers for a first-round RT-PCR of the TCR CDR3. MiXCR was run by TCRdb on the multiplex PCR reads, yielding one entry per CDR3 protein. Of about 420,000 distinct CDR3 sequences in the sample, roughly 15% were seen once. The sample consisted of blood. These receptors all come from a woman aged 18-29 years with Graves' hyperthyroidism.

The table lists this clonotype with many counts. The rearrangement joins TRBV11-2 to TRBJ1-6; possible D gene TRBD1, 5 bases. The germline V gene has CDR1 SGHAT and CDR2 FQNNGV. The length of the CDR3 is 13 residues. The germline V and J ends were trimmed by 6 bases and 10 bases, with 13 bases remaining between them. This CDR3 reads CASRLGGNSPLHF. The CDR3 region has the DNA TGTGCCAGCAGATTGGGGGGGAACTCACCCCTCCACTTT.

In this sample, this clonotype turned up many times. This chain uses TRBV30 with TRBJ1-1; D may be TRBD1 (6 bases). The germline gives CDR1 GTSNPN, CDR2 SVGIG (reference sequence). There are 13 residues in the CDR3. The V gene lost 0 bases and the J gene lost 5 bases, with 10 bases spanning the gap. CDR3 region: CAWSVLGGTEAFF. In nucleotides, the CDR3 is TGTGCCTGGAGTGTCTTAGGGGGAACTGAAGCTTTCTTT.

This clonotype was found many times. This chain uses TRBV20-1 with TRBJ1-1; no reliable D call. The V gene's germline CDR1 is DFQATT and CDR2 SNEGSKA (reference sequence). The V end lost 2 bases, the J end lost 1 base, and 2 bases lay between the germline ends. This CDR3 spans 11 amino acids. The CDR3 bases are TGCAGTGCTAGACAGAACACTGAAGCTTTCTTT. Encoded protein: CSARQNTEAFF.

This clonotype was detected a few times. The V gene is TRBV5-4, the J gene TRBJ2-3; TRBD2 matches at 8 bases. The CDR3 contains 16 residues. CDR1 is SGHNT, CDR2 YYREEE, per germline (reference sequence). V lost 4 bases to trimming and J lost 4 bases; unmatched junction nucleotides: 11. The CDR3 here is CASSNYGRAGADTQYF. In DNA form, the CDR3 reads TGTGCCAGCAGCAACTACGGGAGGGCCGGGGCAGATACGCAGTATTTT.

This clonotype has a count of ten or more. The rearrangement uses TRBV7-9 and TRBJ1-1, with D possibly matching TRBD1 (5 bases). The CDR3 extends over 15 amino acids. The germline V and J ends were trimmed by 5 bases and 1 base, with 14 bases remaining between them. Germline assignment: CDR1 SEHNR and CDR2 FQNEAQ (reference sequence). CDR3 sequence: CASSPFGQSNTEAFF. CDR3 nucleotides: TGTGCCAGCAGCCCATTCGGACAATCGAACACTGAAGCTTTCTTT.

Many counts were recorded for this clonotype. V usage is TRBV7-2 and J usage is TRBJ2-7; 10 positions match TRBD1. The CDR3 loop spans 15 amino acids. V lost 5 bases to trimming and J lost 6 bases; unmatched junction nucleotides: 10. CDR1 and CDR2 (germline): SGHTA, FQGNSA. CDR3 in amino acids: CASSLRLTGGAEQYF. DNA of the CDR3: TGTGCCAGCAGCCTAAGACTGACAGGGGGCGCCGAGCAGTACTTC.

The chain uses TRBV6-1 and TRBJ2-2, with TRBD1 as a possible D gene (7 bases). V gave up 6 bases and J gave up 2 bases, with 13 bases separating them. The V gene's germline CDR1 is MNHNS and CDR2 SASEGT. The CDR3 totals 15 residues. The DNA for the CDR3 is TGTGCCAGCAGGGCGGGACAGAGTAACACCGGGGAGCTGTTTTTT. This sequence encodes CASRAGQSNTGELFF.

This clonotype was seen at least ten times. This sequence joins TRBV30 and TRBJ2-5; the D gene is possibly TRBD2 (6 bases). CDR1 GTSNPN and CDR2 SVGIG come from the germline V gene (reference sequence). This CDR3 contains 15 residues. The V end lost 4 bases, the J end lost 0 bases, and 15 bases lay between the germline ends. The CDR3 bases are TGTGCCTGGACACCCGGGACTCCCTACCAAGAGACCCAGTACTTC. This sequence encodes CAWTPGTPYQETQYF.

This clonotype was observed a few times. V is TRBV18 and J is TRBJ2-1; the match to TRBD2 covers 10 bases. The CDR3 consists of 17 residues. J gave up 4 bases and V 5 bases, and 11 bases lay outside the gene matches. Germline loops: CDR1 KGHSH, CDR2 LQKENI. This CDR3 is CASSSSAGGLSYNEQFF. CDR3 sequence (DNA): TGTGCCAGCTCATCCTCAGCGGGAGGGCTATCTTACAATGAGCAGTTCTTC.

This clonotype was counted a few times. Here the CDR3 DNA reads TGTGCCAGCACCCAGCCGGGTAACTCCTACAATGAGCAGTTCTTC. Encoded protein: CASTQPGNSYNEQFF. The rearrangement joins TRBV7-2 to TRBJ2-1; no clear D gene. Germline loops: CDR1 SGHTA, CDR2 FQGNSA. This CDR3 is built from 15 residues. Trimming took off 7 bases at V and 0 bases at J, with 13 bases between the two ends.

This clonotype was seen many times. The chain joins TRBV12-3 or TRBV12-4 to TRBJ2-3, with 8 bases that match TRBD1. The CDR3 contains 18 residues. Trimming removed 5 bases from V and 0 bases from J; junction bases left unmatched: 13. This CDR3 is CASSPIGPGGFSTDTQYF. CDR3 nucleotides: TGTGCCAGCAGTCCCATTGGTCCAGGGGGCTTCAGCACAGATACGCAGTATTTT.

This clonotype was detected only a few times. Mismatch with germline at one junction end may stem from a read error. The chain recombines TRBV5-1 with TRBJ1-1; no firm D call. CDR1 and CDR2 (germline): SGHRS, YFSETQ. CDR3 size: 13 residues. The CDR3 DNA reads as TGCGCCGGCAGCTTGGAAGGTGACACTGAAGCTTTCTTT. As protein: CAGSLEGDTEAFF.

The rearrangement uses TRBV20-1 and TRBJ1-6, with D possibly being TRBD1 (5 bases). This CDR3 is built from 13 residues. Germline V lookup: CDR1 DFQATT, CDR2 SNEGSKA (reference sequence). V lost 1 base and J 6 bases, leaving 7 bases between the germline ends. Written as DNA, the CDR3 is TGCAGTGCTAGAGTCGGGGGTAATTCACCCCTCCACTTT. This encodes CSARVGGNSPLHF.

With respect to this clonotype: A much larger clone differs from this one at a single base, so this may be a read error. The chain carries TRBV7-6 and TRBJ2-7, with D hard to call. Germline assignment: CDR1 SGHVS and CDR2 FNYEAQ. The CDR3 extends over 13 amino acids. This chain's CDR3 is CVSSSARGYEQYF. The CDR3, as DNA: TGTGTCAGCAGCAGCGCGAGAGGCTACGAGCAGTACTTC. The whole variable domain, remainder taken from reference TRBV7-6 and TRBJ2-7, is GAGVSQSPRYKVTKRGQDVALRCDPISGHVSLYWYRQALGQGPEFLTYFNYEAQQDKSGLPNDRFSAERPEGSISTLTIQRTEQRDSAMYRCVSSSARGYEQYFGPGTRLTVT.

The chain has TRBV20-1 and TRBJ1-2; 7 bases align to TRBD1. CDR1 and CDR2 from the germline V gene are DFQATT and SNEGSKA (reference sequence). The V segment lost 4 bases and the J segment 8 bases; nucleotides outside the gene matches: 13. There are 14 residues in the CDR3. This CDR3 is CSATPGKGASGYTF. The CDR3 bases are TGCAGTGCTACCCCCGGTAAGGGGGCGTCGGGCTACACCTTC.

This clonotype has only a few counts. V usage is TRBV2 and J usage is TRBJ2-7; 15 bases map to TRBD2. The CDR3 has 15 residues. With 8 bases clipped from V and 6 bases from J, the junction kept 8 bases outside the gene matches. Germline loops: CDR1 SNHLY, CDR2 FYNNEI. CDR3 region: CASRPGTSGRFEQYF. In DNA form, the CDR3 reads TGTGCCAGCCGACCCGGGACTAGCGGGAGGTTCGAGCAGTACTTC.

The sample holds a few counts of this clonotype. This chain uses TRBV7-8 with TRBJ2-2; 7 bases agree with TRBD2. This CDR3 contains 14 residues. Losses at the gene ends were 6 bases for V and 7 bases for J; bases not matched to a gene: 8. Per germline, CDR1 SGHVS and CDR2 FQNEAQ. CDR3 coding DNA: TGTGCCAGCAGTTTTAAAGCTAGCGGCGGGGAGCTGTTTTTT. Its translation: CASSFKASGGELFF.